The next 25 T cell receptor beta chains were all read from a single sample in a study of blood T cell repertoires in COVID-19. Produced via immunoSEQ multiplex PCR; TCRdb's table is partial and in-frame only. The data hold hundreds of thousands of clones, with about 92% observed a single time. Sequencing was done on a sample of PBMCs or T cells enriched from blood (not recorded which). The source of these receptors is a man between 60 and 75 years old who had recovered from COVID-19.

The chain combines TRBV7-9 with TRBJ1-5; 8 nucleotides line up with TRBD1. CDR1 is SEHNR, CDR2 FQNEAQ, per germline (reference sequence). This CDR3 has 15 residues. Trimming took 6 bases from V and 7 from J; bases not matched to a gene: 11. CDR3 sequence (DNA): TGTGCCAGCAGAAGGGACAGGCAGTTAGTCCAGCCCCAGCATTTT. Protein product: CASRRDRQLVQPQHF. The full variable domain, in which reference TRBV7-9 and TRBJ1-5 provide the parts outside the CDR3, is DTGVSQNPRHKITKRGQNVTFRCDPISEHNRLYWYRQTLGQGPEFLTYFQNEAQLEKSRLLSDRFSAERPKGSFSTLEIQRTEQGDSAMYLCASRRDRQLVQPQHFGDGTRLSIL.

The chain employs TRBV29-1 and TRBJ2-7; TRBD1 agrees at 8 bases. V shed 4 bases and J 2 bases; nucleotides not matched to a gene: 7. Per germline, CDR1 SQVTM and CDR2 ANQGSEA. CDR3 length: 14 amino acids. CDR3 nucleotide sequence: TGCAGCGTTGGAGGGGGGACAGGAGCCTACGAGCAGTACTTC. It specifies CSVGGGTGAYEQYF.

The V and J genes are TRBV11-3 and TRBJ2-1; 10 nucleotides agree with TRBD1. The junction had 7 bases not matched to a gene; V was cut back by 5 bases and J by 6 bases. The CDR3 runs to 15 residues. CDR1 and CDR2 from the germline V gene are SGHNT and YENEEA. CDR3 bases: TGTGCCAGCAGCCTCCGACGGACAGGGGGCAATGAGCAGTTCTTC. It translates to CASSLRRTGGNEQFF. The full variable domain, completed using reference TRBV11-3 and TRBJ2-1, is EAGVVQSPRYKIIEKKQPVAFWCNPISGHNTLYWYLQNLGQGPELLIRYENEEAVDDSQLPKDRFSAERLKGVDSTLKIQPAELGDSAVYLCASSLRRTGGNEQFFGPGTRLTVL.

The chain links TRBV5-1 to TRBJ2-7, with TRBD2 identical over 15 bases. Germline values: CDR1 SGHRS, CDR2 YFSETQ. This CDR3 comprises 17 residues. J was trimmed by 3 bases and V by 4 bases; bases with no gene match: 8. The CDR3 sequence: CASSTGTSGGSYYEQYF. The CDR3 DNA reads as TGCGCCAGCAGCACCGGGACTAGCGGGGGGTCGTACTACGAGCAGTACTTC. The variable domain in full, completed from reference TRBV5-1 and TRBJ2-7, reads KAGVTQTPRYLIKTRGQQVTLSCSPISGHRSVSWYQQTPGQGLQFLFEYFSETQRNKGNFPGRFSGRQFSNSRSEMNVSTLELGDSALYLCASSTGTSGGSYYEQYFGPGTRLTVT.

The chain joins TRBV12-5 to TRBJ2-1; 10 positions match TRBD2. The V gene end was trimmed by 0 bases and the J gene end by 8 bases; junction bases not matched to a gene: 7. CDR3 size: 16 residues. The germline V gene encodes CDR1 LGHNT and CDR2 FRNRAP. The CDR3 DNA sequence: TGTGCTAGTGGTTTGGTACGAATAGCGGGGGGTTATGAGCAGTTCTTC. Protein sequence: CASGLVRIAGGYEQFF.

The V and J genes are TRBV9 and TRBJ2-5; D gene ambiguous. The CDR3 loop spans 14 amino acids. Germline V gene data show CDR1 as SGDLS and CDR2 as YYNGEE. V lost 0 bases, J lost 1 base, and 7 bases lay in between. The CDR3 is CASSVGGAQETQYF. In DNA form, the CDR3 reads TGTGCCAGCAGCGTAGGTGGAGCCCAAGAGACCCAGTACTTC.

The rearrangement links TRBV3-1 (or the pseudogene TRBV3-2) to TRBJ1-2; 7 nucleotides line up with TRBD1. Germline V lookup: CDR1 LGHDT, CDR2 YNNKEL (reference sequence). This CDR3 has 13 amino acids. J was trimmed by 1 base and V by 8 bases; bases with no gene match: 4. The CDR3 sequence is CASRGQNNYGYTF. The DNA of the CDR3 is TGTGCCAGCCGGGGACAGAATAACTATGGCTACACCTTC.

This chain links TRBV4-2 with TRBJ2-7; D not resolved. The CDR3 runs to 17 residues. V lost 1 base and J lost 0, with 16 bases in between. Looked up from germline, CDR1 is LGHNA and CDR2 is YNFKEQ. CDR3 in amino acids: CASSQAPRQTSSYEQYF. CDR3 DNA sequence: TGTGCCAGCAGCCAAGCCCCTAGGCAAACGAGCTCCTACGAGCAGTACTTC.

This clone was counted a single time. V usage is TRBV27 and J usage is TRBJ2-3; TRBD2 aligns across 11 bases. Germline V gene lookup returns CDR1 MNHEY and CDR2 SMNVEV (reference sequence). The CDR3 consists of 16 residues. Losses at the gene ends were 0 bases for V and 5 bases for J; bases not matched to a gene: 4. The DNA for the CDR3 is TGTGCCAGCAGTTTATCGAGTACTAGCGGGGGAGATACGCAGTATTTT. Encoded protein: CASSLSSTSGGDTQYF.

The chain has TRBV4-1 and TRBJ2-7, with TRBD2 matching over 9 bases. The CDR3 length is 18 residues. Unmatched junction bases numbered 10, after V lost 1 base and J lost 0 bases. Per germline, CDR1 MGHRA and CDR2 YSYEKL. CDR3 nucleotides: TGCGCCAGCAGCCAAGTGTTGTCGCTAGCGGGAAACTCCTACGAGCAGTACTTC. Its protein product is CASSQVLSLAGNSYEQYF.

The chain is built from TRBV7-8 and TRBJ2-5, with 7 bases aligning to TRBD1. CDR1 and CDR2 from the germline V gene are SGHVS and FQNEAQ. V lost 5 bases, J lost 1 base, and 10 bases stayed unmatched. The CDR3 loop spans 16 amino acids. The CDR3 DNA sequence: TGTGCCAGCAGCCCCGGCCGGAGGACAGGCCAAGAGACCCAGTACTTC. It specifies CASSPGRRTGQETQYF.

In DNA form, the CDR3 reads TGTGCCAGCAGTTATCCAGGGGGCTCTGGAAACACCATATATTTT. Translating it yields CASSYPGGSGNTIYF. The chain links TRBV6-6 to TRBJ1-3; 7 bases line up with TRBD1. The trim removed 3 bases at V and 0 bases at J, leaving 2 bases unmatched. The germline CDR1 and CDR2 sequences are MNHNY and SVGAGI (reference sequence). The CDR3 runs to 15 residues.

V usage is TRBV6-1 and J usage is TRBJ1-5; TRBD1 matches 7 bases. The CDR3 loop spans 16 amino acids. V lost 2 bases to trimming and J lost 3 bases; unmatched junction nucleotides: 7. CDR1 and CDR2 (germline): MNHNS, SASEGT. The CDR3 region has the DNA TGTGCCAGCAGTGAAATTCCAGGGGGGTACAATCAGCCCCAGCATTTT. Its translation: CASSEIPGGYNQPQHF.

The chain combines TRBV29-1 with TRBJ2-3; D gene uncertain. This CDR3 has 12 residues. From germline, CDR1 is SQVTM and CDR2 ANQGSEA. Trimming pared 6 bases from V and 2 bases from J, leaving 9 bases between. CDR3: CSVPDFTDTQYF. The CDR3 nucleotides read TGCAGCGTGCCAGATTTCACAGATACGCAGTATTTT.

The chain joins TRBV6-5 to TRBJ1-1; TRBD1 aligns across 7 bases. Germline loops: CDR1 MNHEY, CDR2 SVGAGI. The junction had 10 bases not matched to a gene; V was cut back by 1 base and J by 5 bases. This CDR3 is built from 16 residues. Here the CDR3 reads CASSYFLGGSRTEAFF. The CDR3 DNA sequence: TGTGCCAGCAGTTACTTTCTAGGGGGCTCACGAACTGAAGCTTTCTTT.

This rearrangement joins TRBV5-8 to TRBJ2-3; a weak D match, TRBD2 (5 bases). CDR1 and CDR2 (germline): SGHTS, YDEGEE. V was cut by 6 bases and J by 0 bases, with 14 bases left in between. CDR3 length: 15 residues. The CDR3 region is CASTRSGGSTDTQYF. The CDR3 nucleotides read TGTGCCAGCACCCGGAGTGGCGGGAGCACAGATACGCAGTATTTT.

The chain couples TRBV9 to TRBJ2-3; 13 positions match TRBD2. Losses at the gene ends were 3 bases for V and 14 bases for J; bases not matched to a gene: 9. The length of the CDR3 is 14 residues. The germline V gene has CDR1 SGDLS and CDR2 YYNGEE. DNA for the CDR3: TGTGCCAGCAGCGACCGACTAGCGGGGGGCATCATGTATTTT. Translating gives CASSDRLAGGIMYF.

This sequence joins TRBV28 and TRBJ2-5; 9 bases map to TRBD1. V lost 6 bases to trimming and J lost 5 bases; unmatched junction nucleotides: 7. CDR1 and CDR2 from the germline V gene are MDHEN and SYDVKM. The CDR3 is 14 amino acids. Here the CDR3 DNA reads TGTGCCAGCAGCAAGACAGGGGGTGAGGAGACCCAGTACTTC. Its protein is CASSKTGGEETQYF.

This clone occurred once. The gene calls are TRBV19 and TRBJ2-7; 9 bases match TRBD2. The germline V gene encodes CDR1 LNHDA and CDR2 SQIVND (reference sequence). Unmatched junction bases numbered 16, after V lost 1 base and J lost 0 bases. This CDR3 has 20 amino acids. CDR3 sequence reads: CASSIGLGLAGLFYSYEQYF. The CDR3 DNA reads as TGTGCCAGTAGTATAGGATTGGGGCTAGCGGGACTTTTTTACTCCTACGAGCAGTACTTC.

The chain joins TRBV7-9 to TRBJ1-4, with D perhaps TRBD1 (5 bases). V dropped 5 bases and J dropped 7 bases, with 14 bases sitting between them. The CDR3 has 14 amino acids. Germline assignment: CDR1 SEHNR and CDR2 FQNEAQ (reference sequence). The CDR3 bases are TGTGCCAGCAGCCTGGAGGGGCCGAGTGAAAAACTGTTTTTT. It translates to CASSLEGPSEKLFF.

The genes are TRBV5-6 and TRBJ2-2; a weak D match, TRBD2 (6 bases). V lost 2 bases to trimming and J lost 2 bases, with 13 bases between them. The length of the CDR3 is 16 residues. Germline CDR1 and CDR2: SGHDT and YYEEEE. The CDR3 is CASSFIVGGNTGELFF. In nucleotides, the CDR3 is TGTGCCAGCAGCTTCATTGTGGGGGGAAACACCGGGGAGCTGTTTTTT.

CDR3 in amino acids: CATSREGGLSGNTIYF. DNA of the CDR3: TGTGCCACCAGCAGAGAGGGGGGACTTTCTGGAAACACCATATATTTT. The chain is built from TRBV15 and TRBJ1-3; possible D gene TRBD1, 5 bases. The germline V gene has CDR1 LNHNV and CDR2 YYDKDF (reference sequence). With 0 bases removed from V and 1 base from J, the gap between germline ends came to 10 bases. The CDR3 runs 16 residues. Combining the CDR3 with reference TRBV15 and TRBJ1-3 gives the whole variable domain DAMVIQNPRYQVTQFGKPVTLSCSQTLNHNVMYWYQQKSSQAPKLLFHYYDKDFNNEADTPDNFQSRRPNTSFCFLDIRSPGLGDTAMYLCATSREGGLSGNTIYFGEGSWLTVV.

This chain links TRBV7-2 with TRBJ2-3; possibly TRBD1 for D (6 bases). CDR3 length: 17 residues. Trimming left V 2 bases short and J 7 bases short, with 22 bases between. Per germline, CDR1 SGHTA and CDR2 FQGNSA. This CDR3 reads CASSLSRRTAFTNTQYF. CDR3 DNA sequence: TGTGCCAGCAGCTTATCTCGGCGGACAGCCTTTACAAATACGCAGTATTTT.

The chain uses TRBV18 and TRBJ2-7; D is perhaps TRBD1 (6 bases). CDR1 and CDR2 (germline): KGHSH, LQKENI. The CDR3 is made up of 13 amino acids. V was clipped by 2 bases and J by 7 bases, with 12 bases between them. The CDR3: CASSPNRVGEQYF. The CDR3 DNA follows: TGTGCCAGCTCACCAAACAGGGTTGGGGAGCAGTACTTC.

This rearrangement joins TRBV5-1 to TRBJ2-5; 16 bases agree with TRBD2. The V and J ends lost 4 bases and 4 bases, in that order; junction bases with no gene match: 19. Germline V gene lookup returns CDR1 SGHRS and CDR2 YFSETQ. This CDR3 has 21 residues. The DNA of the CDR3 is TGCGCCAGCAGCATAACCGCCGGGACTAGCGGGAGGGTTTCAGGTGGAGAGACCCAGTACTTC. It specifies CASSITAGTSGRVSGGETQYF.